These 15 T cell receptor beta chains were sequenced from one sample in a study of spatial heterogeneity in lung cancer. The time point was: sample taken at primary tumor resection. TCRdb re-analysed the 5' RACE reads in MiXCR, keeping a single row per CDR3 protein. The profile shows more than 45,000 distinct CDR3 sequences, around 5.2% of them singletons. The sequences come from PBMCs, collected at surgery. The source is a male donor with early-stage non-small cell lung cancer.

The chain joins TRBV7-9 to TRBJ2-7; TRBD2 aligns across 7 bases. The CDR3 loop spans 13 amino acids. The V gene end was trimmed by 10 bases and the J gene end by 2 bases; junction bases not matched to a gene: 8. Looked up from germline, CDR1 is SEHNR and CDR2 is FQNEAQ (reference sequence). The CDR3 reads CATRAAGAYEQYF. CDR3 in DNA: TGTGCCACCCGGGCCGCGGGGGCCTACGAGCAGTACTTC.

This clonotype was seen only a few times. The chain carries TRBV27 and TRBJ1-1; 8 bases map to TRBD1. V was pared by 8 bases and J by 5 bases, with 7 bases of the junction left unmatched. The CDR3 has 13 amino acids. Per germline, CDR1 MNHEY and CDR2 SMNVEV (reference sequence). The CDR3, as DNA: TGTGCCAGCTGGAGAACAGGGGGTACTGAAGCTTTCTTT. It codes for CASWRTGGTEAFF.

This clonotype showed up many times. CDR3 protein: CALRQGGEAFF. The CDR3 DNA reads TGTGCCCTCCGACAGGGGGGTGAAGCTTTCTTT. The chain uses TRBV10-3 and TRBJ1-1; 9 nucleotides match TRBD1. The V gene end was trimmed by 11 bases and the J gene end by 7 bases; junction bases not matched to a gene: 5. This CDR3 contains 11 residues. Per the germline V gene, CDR1 is ENHRY and CDR2 is SYGVKD.

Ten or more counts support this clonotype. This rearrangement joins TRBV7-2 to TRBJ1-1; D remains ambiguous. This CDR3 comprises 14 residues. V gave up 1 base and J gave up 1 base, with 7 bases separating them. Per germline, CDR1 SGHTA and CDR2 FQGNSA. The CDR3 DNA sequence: TGTGCCAGCAGCTTAGGTCGACAGAACACTGAAGCTTTCTTT. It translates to CASSLGRQNTEAFF.

This CDR3 reads CASSANTEAFF. CDR3 sequence (DNA): TGTGCCAGCAGCGCGAACACTGAAGCTTTCTTT. This sequence joins TRBV7-9 and TRBJ1-1; D is undetermined. Trimming pared 5 bases from V and 1 base from J, leaving 2 bases between. The length of the CDR3 is 11 residues. CDR1 SEHNR and CDR2 FQNEAQ come from the germline V gene (reference sequence).

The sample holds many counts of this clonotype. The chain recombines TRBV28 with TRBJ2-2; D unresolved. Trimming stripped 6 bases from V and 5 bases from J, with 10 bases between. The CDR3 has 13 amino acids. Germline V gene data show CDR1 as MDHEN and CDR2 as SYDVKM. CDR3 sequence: CASSLARTGELFF. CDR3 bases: TGTGCCAGCAGCCTCGCGCGGACCGGGGAGCTGTTTTTT.

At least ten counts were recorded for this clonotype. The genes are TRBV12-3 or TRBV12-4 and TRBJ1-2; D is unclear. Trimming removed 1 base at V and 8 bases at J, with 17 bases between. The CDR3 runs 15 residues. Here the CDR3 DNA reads TGTGCCAGCAGTTTAGTTGGTAGGGCGTCGCGGGGCTACACCTTC. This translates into CASSLVGRASRGYTF.

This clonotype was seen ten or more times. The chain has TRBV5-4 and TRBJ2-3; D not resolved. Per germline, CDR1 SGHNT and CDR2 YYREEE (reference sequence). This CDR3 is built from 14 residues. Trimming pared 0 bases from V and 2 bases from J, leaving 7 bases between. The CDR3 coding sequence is TGTGCCAGCAGCTTGGACTACGCCACAGATACGCAGTATTTT. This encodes CASSLDYATDTQYF.

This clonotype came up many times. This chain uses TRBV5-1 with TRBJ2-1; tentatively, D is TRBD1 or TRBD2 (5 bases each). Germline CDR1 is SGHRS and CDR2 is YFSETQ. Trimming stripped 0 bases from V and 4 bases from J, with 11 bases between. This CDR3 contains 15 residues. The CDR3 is CASSLGDGAYNEQFF. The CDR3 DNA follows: TGCGCCAGCAGCTTGGGGGACGGAGCTTACAATGAGCAGTTCTTC.

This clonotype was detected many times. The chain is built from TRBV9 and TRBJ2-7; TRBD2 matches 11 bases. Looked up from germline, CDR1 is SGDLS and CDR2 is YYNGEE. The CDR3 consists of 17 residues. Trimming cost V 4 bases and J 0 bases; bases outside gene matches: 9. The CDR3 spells CASSIPGLADSSYEQYF. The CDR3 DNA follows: TGTGCCAGCAGCATCCCGGGACTAGCGGATAGCTCCTACGAGCAGTACTTC.

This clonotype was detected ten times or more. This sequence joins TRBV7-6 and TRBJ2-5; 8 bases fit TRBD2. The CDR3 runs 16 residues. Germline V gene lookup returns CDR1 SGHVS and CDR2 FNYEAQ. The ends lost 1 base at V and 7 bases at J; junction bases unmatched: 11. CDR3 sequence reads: CASSLVASGSYGTQYF. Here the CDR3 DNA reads TGTGCCAGCAGCTTAGTTGCCAGCGGGAGCTATGGGACCCAGTACTTC. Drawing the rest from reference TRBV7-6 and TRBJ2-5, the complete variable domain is GAGVSQSPRYKVTKRGQDVALRCDPISGHVSLYWYRQALGQGPEFLTYFNYEAQQDKSGLPNDRFSAERPEGSISTLTIQRTEQRDSAMYRCASSLVASGSYGTQYFGPGTRLLVL.

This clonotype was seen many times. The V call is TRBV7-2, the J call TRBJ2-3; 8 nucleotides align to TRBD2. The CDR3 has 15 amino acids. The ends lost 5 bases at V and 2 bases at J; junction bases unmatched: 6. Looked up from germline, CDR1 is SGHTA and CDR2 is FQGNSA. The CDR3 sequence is CASSLSGMNTDTQYF. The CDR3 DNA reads TGTGCCAGCAGCCTTAGCGGGATGAACACAGATACGCAGTATTTT. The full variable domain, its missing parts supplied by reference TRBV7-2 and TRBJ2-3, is GAGVSQSPSNKVTEKGKDVELRCDPISGHTALYWYRQSLGQGLEFLIYFQGNSAPDKSGLPSDRFSAERTGGSVSTLTIQRTQQEDSAVYLCASSLSGMNTDTQYFGPGTRLTVL.

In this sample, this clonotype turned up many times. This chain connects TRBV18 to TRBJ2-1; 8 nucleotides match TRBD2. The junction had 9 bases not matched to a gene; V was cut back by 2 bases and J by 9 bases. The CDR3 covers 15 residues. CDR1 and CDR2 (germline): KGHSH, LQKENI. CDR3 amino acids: CASSPWSGSSIEQFF. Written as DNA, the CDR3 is TGTGCCAGCTCACCATGGAGCGGGAGTAGTATTGAGCAGTTCTTC.

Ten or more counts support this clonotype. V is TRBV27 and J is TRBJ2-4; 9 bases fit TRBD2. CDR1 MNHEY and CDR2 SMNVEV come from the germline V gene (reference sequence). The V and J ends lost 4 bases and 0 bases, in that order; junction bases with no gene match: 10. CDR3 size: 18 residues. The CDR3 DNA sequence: TGTGCCAGCAGTTCCCAGACTAGCGGAAACCTAGCCAAAAACATTCAGTACTTC. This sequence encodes CASSSQTSGNLAKNIQYF.

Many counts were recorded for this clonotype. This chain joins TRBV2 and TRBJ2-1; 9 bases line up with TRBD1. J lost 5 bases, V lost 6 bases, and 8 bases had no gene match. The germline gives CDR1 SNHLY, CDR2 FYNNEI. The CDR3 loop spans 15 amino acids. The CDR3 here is CASSQGQGRNNEQFF. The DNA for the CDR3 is TGTGCCAGCAGCCAGGGACAGGGTCGAAACAATGAGCAGTTCTTC.